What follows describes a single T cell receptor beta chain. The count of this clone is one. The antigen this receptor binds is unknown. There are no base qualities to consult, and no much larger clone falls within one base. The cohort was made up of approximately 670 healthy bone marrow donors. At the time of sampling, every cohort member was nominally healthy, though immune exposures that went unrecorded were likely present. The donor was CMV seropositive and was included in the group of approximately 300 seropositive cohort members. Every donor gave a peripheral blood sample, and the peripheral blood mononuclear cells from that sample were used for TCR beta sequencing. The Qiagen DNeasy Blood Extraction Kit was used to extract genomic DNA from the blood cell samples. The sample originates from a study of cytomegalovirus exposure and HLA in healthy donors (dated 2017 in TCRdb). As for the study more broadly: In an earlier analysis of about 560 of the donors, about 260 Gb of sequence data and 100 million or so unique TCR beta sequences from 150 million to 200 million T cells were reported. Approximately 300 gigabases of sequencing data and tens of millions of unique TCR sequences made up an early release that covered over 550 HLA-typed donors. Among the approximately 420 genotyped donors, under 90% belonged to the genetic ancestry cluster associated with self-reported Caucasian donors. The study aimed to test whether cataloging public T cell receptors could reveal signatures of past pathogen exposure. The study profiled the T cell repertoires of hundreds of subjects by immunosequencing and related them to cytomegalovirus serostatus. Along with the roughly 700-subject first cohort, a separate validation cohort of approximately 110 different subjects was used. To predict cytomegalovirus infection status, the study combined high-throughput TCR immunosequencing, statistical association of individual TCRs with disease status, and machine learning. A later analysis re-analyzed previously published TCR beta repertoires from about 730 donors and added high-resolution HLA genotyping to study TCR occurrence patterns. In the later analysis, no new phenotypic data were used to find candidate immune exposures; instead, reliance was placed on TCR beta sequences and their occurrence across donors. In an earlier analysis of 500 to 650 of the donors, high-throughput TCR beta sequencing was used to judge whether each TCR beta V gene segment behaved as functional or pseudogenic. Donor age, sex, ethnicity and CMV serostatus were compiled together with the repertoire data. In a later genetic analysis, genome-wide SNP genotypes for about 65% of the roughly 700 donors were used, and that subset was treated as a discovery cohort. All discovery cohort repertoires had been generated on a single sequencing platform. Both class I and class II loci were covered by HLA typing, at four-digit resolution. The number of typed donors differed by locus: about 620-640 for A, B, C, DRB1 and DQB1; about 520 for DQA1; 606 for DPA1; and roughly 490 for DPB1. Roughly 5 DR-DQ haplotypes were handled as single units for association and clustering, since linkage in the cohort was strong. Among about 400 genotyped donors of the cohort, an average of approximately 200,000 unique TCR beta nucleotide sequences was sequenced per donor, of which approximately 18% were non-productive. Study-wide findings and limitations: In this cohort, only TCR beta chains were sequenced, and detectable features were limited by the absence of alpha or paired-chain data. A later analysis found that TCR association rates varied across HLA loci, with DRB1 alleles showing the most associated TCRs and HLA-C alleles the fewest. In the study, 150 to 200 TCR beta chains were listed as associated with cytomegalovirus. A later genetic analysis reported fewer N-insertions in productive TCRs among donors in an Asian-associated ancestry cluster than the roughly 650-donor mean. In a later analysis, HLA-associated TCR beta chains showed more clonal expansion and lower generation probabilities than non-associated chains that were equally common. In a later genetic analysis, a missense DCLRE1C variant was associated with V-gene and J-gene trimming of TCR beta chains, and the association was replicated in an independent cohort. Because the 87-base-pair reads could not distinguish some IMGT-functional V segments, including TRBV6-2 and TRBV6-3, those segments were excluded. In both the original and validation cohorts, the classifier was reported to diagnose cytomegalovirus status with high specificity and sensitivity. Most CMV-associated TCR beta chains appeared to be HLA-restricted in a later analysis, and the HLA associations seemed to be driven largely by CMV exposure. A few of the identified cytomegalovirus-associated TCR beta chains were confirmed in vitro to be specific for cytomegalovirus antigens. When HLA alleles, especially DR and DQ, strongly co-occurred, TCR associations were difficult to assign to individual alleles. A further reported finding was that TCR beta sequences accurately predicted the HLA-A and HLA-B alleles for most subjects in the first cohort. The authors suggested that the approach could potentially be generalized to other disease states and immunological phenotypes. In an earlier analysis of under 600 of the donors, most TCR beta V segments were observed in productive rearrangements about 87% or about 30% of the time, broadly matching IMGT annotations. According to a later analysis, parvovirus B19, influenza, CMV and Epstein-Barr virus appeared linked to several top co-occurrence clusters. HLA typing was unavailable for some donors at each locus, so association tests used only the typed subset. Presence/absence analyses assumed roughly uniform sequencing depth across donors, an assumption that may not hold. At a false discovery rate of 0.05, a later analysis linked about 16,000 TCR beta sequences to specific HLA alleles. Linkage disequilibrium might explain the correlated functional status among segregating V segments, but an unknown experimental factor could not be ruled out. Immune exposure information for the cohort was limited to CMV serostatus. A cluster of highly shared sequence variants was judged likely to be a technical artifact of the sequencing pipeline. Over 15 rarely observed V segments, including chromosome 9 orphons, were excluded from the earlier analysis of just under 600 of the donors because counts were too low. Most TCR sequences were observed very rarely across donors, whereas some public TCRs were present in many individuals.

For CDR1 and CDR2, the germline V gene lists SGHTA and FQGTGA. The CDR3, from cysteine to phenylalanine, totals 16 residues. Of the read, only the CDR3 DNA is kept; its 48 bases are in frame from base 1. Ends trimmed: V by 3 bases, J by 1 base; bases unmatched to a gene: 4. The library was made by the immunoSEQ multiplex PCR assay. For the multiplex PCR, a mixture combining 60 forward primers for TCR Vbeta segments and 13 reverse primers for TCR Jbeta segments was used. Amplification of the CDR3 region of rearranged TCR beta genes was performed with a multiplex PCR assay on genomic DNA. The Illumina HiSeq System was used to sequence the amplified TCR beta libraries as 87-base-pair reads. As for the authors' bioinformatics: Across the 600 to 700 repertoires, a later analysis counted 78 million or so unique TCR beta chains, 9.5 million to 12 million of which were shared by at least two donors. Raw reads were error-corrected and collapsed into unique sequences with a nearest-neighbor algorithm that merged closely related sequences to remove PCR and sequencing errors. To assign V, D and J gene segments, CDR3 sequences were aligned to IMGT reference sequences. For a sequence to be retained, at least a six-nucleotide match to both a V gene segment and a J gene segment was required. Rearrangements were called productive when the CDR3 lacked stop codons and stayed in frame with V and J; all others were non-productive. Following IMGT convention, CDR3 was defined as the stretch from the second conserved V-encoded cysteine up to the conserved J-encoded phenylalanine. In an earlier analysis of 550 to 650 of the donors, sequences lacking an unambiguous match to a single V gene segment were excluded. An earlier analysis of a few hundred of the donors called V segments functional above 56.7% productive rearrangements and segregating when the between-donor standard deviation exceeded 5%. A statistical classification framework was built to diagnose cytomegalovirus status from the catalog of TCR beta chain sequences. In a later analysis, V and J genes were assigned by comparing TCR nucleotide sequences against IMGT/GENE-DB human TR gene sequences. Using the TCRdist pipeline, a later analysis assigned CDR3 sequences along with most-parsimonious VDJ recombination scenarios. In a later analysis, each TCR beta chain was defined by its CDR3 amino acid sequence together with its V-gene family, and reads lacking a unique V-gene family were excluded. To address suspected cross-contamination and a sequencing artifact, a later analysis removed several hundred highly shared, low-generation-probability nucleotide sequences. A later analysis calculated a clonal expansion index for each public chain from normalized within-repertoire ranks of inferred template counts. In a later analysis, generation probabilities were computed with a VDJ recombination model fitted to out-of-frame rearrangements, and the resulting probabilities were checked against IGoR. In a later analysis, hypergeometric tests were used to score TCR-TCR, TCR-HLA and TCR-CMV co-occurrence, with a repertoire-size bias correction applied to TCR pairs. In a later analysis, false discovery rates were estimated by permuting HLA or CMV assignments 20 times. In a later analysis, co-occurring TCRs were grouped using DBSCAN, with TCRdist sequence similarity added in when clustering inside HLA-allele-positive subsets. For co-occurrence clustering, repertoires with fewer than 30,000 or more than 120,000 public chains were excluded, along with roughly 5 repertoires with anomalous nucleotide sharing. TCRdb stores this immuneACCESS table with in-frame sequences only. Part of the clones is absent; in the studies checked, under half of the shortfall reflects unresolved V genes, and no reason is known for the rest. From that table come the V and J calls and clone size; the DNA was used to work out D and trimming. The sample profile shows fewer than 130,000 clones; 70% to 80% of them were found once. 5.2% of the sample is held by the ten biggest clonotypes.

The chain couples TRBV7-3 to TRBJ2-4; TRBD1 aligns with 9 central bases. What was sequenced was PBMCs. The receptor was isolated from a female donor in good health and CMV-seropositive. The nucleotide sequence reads TGTGCCAGCAGCTTGGCCGGGACAGGGGCCAAAAACATTCAGTACTTC. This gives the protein CASSLAGTGAKNIQYF.